This TCR beta chain was identified in a study of cytomegalovirus exposure and HLA in healthy donors. Germline CDR1 SGHNT, CDR2 YYREEE (reference sequence). The CDR3 contains 13 residues. V trimming: 3 bases; J trimming: 12 bases; junction bases outside the gene matches: 4. In the PCR, 60 Vbeta and 13 Jbeta primers were used. Clones were sequenced by immunoSEQ multiplex PCR, and TCRdb holds only the in-frame ones, with some missing. The listing contains about 130,000 clones. The sample taken for sequencing was PBMCs. This TCR was recovered from a woman aged 40 to 49 in good health and CMV-seropositive. The rearrangement uses TRBV5-4 and TRBJ2-1; 12 nucleotides match TRBD2. The CDR3 loop reads CASSSGTSGLQFF. The DNA of the CDR3 is TGTGCCAGCAGCTCCGGGACTAGCGGGTTGCAGTTCTTC. Combining the CDR3 with reference TRBV5-4 and TRBJ2-1 gives the whole variable domain ETGVTQSPTHLIKTRGQQVTLRCSSQSGHNTVSWYQQALGQGPQFIFQYYREEENGRGNFPPRFSGLQFPNYSSELNVNALELDDSALYLCASSSGTSGLQFFGPGTRLTVL.